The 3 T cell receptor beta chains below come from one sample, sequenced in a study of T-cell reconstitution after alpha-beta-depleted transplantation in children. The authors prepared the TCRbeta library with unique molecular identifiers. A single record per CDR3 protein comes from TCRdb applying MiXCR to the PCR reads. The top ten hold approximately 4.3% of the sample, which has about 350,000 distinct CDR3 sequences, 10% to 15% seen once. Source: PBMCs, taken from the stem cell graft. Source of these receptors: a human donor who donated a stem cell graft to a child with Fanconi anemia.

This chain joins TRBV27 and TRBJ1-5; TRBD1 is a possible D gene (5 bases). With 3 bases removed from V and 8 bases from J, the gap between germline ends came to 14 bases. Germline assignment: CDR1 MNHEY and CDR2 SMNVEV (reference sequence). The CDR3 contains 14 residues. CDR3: CASSLGLPGEPQHF. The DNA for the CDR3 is TGTGCCAGCAGTTTGGGACTACCCGGGGAGCCCCAGCATTTT.

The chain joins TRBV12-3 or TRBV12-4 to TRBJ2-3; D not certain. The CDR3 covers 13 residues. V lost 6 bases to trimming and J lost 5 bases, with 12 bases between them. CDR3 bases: TGTGCCAGCAGCCCTCTCCATGGAGATACGCAGTATTTT. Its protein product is CASSPLHGDTQYF.

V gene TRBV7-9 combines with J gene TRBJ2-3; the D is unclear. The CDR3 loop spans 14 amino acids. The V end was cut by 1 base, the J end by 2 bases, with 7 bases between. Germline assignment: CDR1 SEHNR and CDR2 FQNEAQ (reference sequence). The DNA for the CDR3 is TGTGCCAGCAGCTTAGATCAGACCACAGATACGCAGTATTTT. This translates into CASSLDQTTDTQYF.